The 7 T cell receptor beta chains below come from one sample, sequenced in a study of blood T cell repertoires in COVID-19. Measured with immunoSEQ multiplex PCR; TCRdb has only the in-frame clones, and not every one. This sample carries about 210,000 clones, about 90% of them seen once, and the ten largest clones take about 1.3%. The source material was peripheral blood. These receptors all stem from a young man with acute or convalescent COVID-19.

The rearrangement uses TRBV4-1 and TRBJ1-1, with D perhaps TRBD1 (5 bases). Trimming stripped 1 base from V and 5 bases from J, with 14 bases between. The germline CDR1 and CDR2 sequences are MGHRA and YSYEKL. The CDR3 covers 15 residues. The CDR3 region has the DNA TGCGCCAGCAGCCAAGCTGACAGTAAAATAACTGAAGCTTTCTTT. Its protein is CASSQADSKITEAFF.

This clone occurred once. The V call is TRBV18, the J call TRBJ2-3, with 7 bases identical to TRBD1. The junction had 8 bases not matched to a gene; V was cut back by 5 bases and J by 0 bases. The CDR3 extends over 16 amino acids. Germline V lookup: CDR1 KGHSH, CDR2 LQKENI. The DNA for the CDR3 is TGTGCCAGCTCAGGGTTCAGACAGGGAAGCACAGATACGCAGTATTTT. Residues: CASSGFRQGSTDTQYF. Drawing the rest from reference TRBV18 and TRBJ2-3, the complete variable domain is NAGVMQNPRHLVRRRGQEARLRCSPMKGHSHVYWYRQLPEEGLKFMVYLQKENIIDESGMPKERFSAEFPKEGPSILRIQQVVRGDSAAYFCASSGFRQGSTDTQYFGPGTRLTVL.

This clone has more than one count but fewer than ten. This chain connects TRBV25-1 to TRBJ2-3; D gene uncertain. Germline CDR1 MGHDK, CDR2 SYGVNS. Trimming took 4 bases from V and 2 from J, leaving 7 bases between them. The CDR3 is 13 residues long. As DNA, the CDR3 is TGTGCCAGCAGTGGAGGATTCACAGATACGCAGTATTTT. This sequence encodes CASSGGFTDTQYF.

The chain employs TRBV5-1 and TRBJ2-7; 9 positions match TRBD1. Germline-derived CDR1 and CDR2 are SGHRS and YFSETQ. This CDR3 is built from 16 residues. Trimming removed 2 bases from V and 3 bases from J; junction bases left unmatched: 9. CDR3 region: CASSFPPGQGFYEQYF. CDR3 sequence (DNA): TGCGCCAGCAGCTTTCCCCCGGGACAGGGTTTCTACGAGCAGTACTTC. The variable domain in full, with the rest retrieved from reference TRBV5-1 and TRBJ2-7, is KAGVTQTPRYLIKTRGQQVTLSCSPISGHRSVSWYQQTPGQGLQFLFEYFSETQRNKGNFPGRFSGRQFSNSRSEMNVSTLELGDSALYLCASSFPPGQGFYEQYFGPGTRLTVT.

The chain employs TRBV14 and TRBJ2-3; 8 bases align to TRBD2. Unmatched junction bases numbered 9, after V lost 1 base and J lost 6 bases. CDR1 is SGHDN and CDR2 is FVKESK in the germline V gene. The CDR3 runs to 16 residues. CDR3 nucleotide sequence: TGTGCCAGCAGCCAAGTAGTCGGCGGGGGGCGGGATACGCAGTATTTT. Translation gives CASSQVVGGGRDTQYF. The entire variable domain, with the rest obtained from reference TRBV14 and TRBJ2-3, is as follows: EAGVTQFPSHSVIEKGQTVTLRCDPISGHDNLYWYRRVMGKEIKFLLHFVKESKQDESGMPNNRFLAERTGGTYSTLKVQPAELEDSGVYFCASSQVVGGGRDTQYFGPGTRLTVL.

The rearrangement uses TRBV29-1 and TRBJ2-1; 12 bases are shared with TRBD2. Germline V gene data show CDR1 as SQVTM and CDR2 as ANQGSEA. The junction had 0 bases not matched to a gene; V was cut back by 5 bases and J by 1 base. The CDR3 totals 14 residues. The CDR3 is CSVTSGRSYNEQFF. In DNA form, the CDR3 reads TGCAGCGTTACTAGCGGGAGGTCCTACAATGAGCAGTTCTTC.

The V gene is TRBV6-5, the J gene TRBJ2-5; a possible D gene is TRBD1 (6 bases). Germline V gives CDR1 MNHEY, CDR2 SVGAGI. V was pared by 6 bases and J by 7 bases, with 9 bases between. The CDR3 runs 11 residues. CDR3 amino acids: CASRQQGTQYF. CDR3 nucleotides: TGTGCCAGCAGGCAACAGGGGACCCAGTACTTC.